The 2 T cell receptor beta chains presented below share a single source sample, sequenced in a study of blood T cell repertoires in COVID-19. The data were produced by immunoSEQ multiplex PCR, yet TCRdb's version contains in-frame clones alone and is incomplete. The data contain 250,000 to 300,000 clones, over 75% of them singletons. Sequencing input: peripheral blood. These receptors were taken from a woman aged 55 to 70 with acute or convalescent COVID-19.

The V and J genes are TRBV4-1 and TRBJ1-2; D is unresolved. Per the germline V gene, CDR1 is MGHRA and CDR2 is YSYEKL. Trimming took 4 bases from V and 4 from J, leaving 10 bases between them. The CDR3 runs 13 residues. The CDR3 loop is CASSPGAPYGYTF. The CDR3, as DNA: TGCGCCAGCAGCCCCGGAGCCCCCTATGGCTACACCTTC.

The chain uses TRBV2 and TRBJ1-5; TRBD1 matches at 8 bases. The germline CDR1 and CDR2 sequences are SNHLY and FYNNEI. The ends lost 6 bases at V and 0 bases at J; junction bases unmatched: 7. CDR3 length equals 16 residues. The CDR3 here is CASRVNRGVSNQPQHF. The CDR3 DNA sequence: TGTGCCAGCAGGGTAAACAGGGGGGTTAGCAATCAGCCCCAGCATTTT.